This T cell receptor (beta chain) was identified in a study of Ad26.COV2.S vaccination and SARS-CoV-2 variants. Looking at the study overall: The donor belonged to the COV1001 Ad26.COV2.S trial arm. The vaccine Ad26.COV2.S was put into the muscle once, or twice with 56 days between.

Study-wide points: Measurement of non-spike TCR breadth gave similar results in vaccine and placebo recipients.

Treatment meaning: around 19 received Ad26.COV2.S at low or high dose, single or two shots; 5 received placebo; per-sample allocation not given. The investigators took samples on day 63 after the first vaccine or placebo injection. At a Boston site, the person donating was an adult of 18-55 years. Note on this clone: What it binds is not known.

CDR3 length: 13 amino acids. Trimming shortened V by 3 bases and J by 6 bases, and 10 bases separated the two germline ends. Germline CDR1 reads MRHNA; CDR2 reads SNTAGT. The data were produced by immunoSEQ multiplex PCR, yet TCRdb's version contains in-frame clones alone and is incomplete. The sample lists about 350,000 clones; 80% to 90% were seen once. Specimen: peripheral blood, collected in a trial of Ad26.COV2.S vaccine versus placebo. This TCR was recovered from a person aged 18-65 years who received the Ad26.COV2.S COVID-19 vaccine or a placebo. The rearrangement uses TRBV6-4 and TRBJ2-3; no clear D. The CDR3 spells CASSEHTTDTQYF. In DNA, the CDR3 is TGTGCCAGCAGTGAACACACTACGGATACGCAGTATTTT.